These 32 T cell receptor beta chains were sequenced from one sample in a study of T cell repertoires in cytomegalovirus infection. TCRdb re-called the reads through MiXCR, storing one row per CDR3 protein. This table holds about 490,000 distinct CDR3 sequences, about 10% found once. The sequenced material came from PBMCs. These receptors came from a human donor in good health (CMV status not recorded). Some clones in this sample may be carry-over from other donors' samples.

The rearrangement links TRBV20-1 to TRBJ2-1; 11 positions agree with TRBD2. Losses at the gene ends were 5 bases for V and 1 base for J; bases not matched to a gene: 13. The CDR3 consists of 18 residues. Germline V gene lookup returns CDR1 DFQATT and CDR2 SNEGSKA (reference sequence). The CDR3 coding sequence is TGCAGTGCTTGCCGGGACGGCGGACTAGCGGGTTCCTACAATGAGCAGTTCTTC. Protein sequence: CSACRDGGLAGSYNEQFF.

This clonotype was picked up many times. V usage is TRBV6-1 and J usage is TRBJ1-2, with TRBD1 as a possible D gene (5 bases). The germline V and J ends were trimmed by 6 bases and 4 bases, with 12 bases remaining between them. Germline values: CDR1 MNHNS, CDR2 SASEGT. This CDR3 has 13 amino acids. This CDR3 reads CASRTTGPYGYTF. CDR3 coding DNA: TGTGCCAGCAGGACCACAGGTCCCTATGGCTACACCTTC.

There are a few counts of this clonotype. This sequence joins TRBV20-1 and TRBJ2-4, with unresolved D. The CDR3 has 14 residues. V gave up 2 bases and J gave up 0 bases, with 8 bases separating them. Germline CDR1 and CDR2: DFQATT and SNEGSKA (reference sequence). For the CDR3, the DNA is TGCAGTGCTAGAAACTTACTAGCCAAAAACATTCAGTACTTC. As protein: CSARNLLAKNIQYF.

This chain joins TRBV6-6 and TRBJ2-5; either TRBD1 or TRBD2 may fit D (5 bases each). The CDR3 runs to 14 residues. Trimming cost V 2 bases and J 3 bases, with 10 bases left between them. Germline CDR1 MNHNY, CDR2 SVGAGI (reference sequence). Here the CDR3 reads CASSYGGQEETQYF. In nucleotides, the CDR3 is TGTGCCAGCAGTTACGGGGGTCAGGAAGAGACCCAGTACTTC.

This clonotype was seen repeatedly, ten times or more. V is TRBV6-2 or TRBV6-3 and J is TRBJ2-7; 8 bases align to TRBD2. Trimming cost V 4 bases and J 1 base; bases outside gene matches: 9. The CDR3 is made up of 16 amino acids. The germline V gene has CDR1 MNHEY and CDR2 SVGEGT. The CDR3 DNA reads TGTGCCAGCAGTTTATGGAGCGGGAGCAGGTCCTACGAGCAGTACTTC. It yields the protein CASSLWSGSRSYEQYF.

This clonotype was seen ten or more times. This rearrangement joins TRBV15 to TRBJ2-7; D not certain. The germline V gene encodes CDR1 LNHNV and CDR2 YYDKDF (reference sequence). The CDR3 runs to 16 residues. Trimming cost V 0 bases and J 1 base, with 13 bases left between them. As DNA, the CDR3 is TGTGCCACCAGCAGAGATCATAGAGTCGTGTCCTACGAGCAGTACTTC. This translates into CATSRDHRVVSYEQYF. Combining the CDR3 with reference TRBV15 and TRBJ2-7 gives the whole variable domain DAMVIQNPRYQVTQFGKPVTLSCSQTLNHNVMYWYQQKSSQAPKLLFHYYDKDFNNEADTPDNFQSRRPNTSFCFLDIRSPGLGDTAMYLCATSRDHRVVSYEQYFGPGTRLTVT.

The genes are TRBV19 and TRBJ1-6; no clear D gene. The CDR3 is 12 amino acids. Germline V gene sequence: CDR1 LNHDA, CDR2 SQIVND (reference sequence). Deletions cut 6 bases from V and 9 bases from J, with 9 bases between. The CDR3 DNA reads as TGTGCCAGTAGAAGGGATACTTCACCCCTCCACTTT. This encodes CASRRDTSPLHF.

Many counts were recorded for this clonotype. This chain uses TRBV7-9 with TRBJ2-7, with D perhaps matching TRBD2 (5 bases). The CDR3 covers 16 residues. The germline gives CDR1 SEHNR, CDR2 FQNEAQ (reference sequence). The ends were cut back, 4 bases at V and 3 bases at J, with 19 bases in the middle. CDR3 loop: CASSSSSGRRDYEQYF. As DNA, the CDR3 is TGTGCCAGCAGCTCCTCCAGTGGGAGAAGGGACTACGAGCAGTACTTC.

Ten or more counts support this clonotype. The chain couples TRBV12-3 or TRBV12-4 to TRBJ2-7; D gene ambiguous. Trimming left V 1 base short and J 5 bases short, with 12 bases between. There are 14 residues in the CDR3. The CDR3: CASSLEVPRDEQYF. The CDR3 nucleotides are TGTGCCAGCAGTTTAGAGGTCCCTAGAGACGAGCAGTACTTC.

This clonotype was detected many times. V gene TRBV11-2 combines with J gene TRBJ1-5; TRBD1 matches 9 bases. After removal of 4 bases from V and 4 bases from J, the junction contained 5 bases not matched to a gene. Germline V gives CDR1 SGHAT, CDR2 FQNNGV. CDR3 length: 15 residues. CDR3 sequence: CASSSAGTGNQPQHF. DNA for the CDR3: TGTGCCAGCAGCTCGGCCGGGACAGGGAATCAGCCCCAGCATTTT.

This clonotype was recorded at least ten times. The V gene is TRBV7-4, the J gene TRBJ1-3; weak D call: TRBD1 (5 bases). The V end was cut by 5 bases, the J end by 3 bases, with 20 bases between. The V gene's germline CDR1 is SGHVT and CDR2 SQSDAQ. This CDR3 spans 17 amino acids. CDR3 bases: TGTGCCAGCAGCGAAGTTTTTATCAGGGCTCTTGGAAACACCATATATTTT. Amino acids: CASSEVFIRALGNTIYF.

This clonotype was seen ten or more times. This sequence joins TRBV28 and TRBJ1-2, with D possibly being TRBD1 (5 bases). The CDR3 runs 15 residues. Germline V gene data show CDR1 as MDHEN and CDR2 as SYDVKM. Trimming stripped 6 bases from V and 7 bases from J, with 21 bases between. This chain's CDR3 is CASRTEETLSGGYTF. In nucleotides, the CDR3 is TGTGCCAGCAGGACAGAGGAGACCCTTTCGGGTGGCTACACCTTC.

This clonotype was seen a handful of times. The genes are TRBV20-1 and TRBJ1-2; no clear D gene. Trimming took 0 bases from V and 6 from J, leaving 11 bases between them. CDR1 and CDR2 from the germline V gene are DFQATT and SNEGSKA (reference sequence). The length of the CDR3 is 13 residues. CDR3 coding DNA: TGCAGTGCTAGAGATTTTAGGGATGATGGCTACACCTTC. Protein sequence: CSARDFRDDGYTF.

This clonotype was observed a few times. The rearrangement links TRBV19 to TRBJ2-7, with a weak D call TRBD2 (6 bases). Germline V gene lookup returns CDR1 LNHDA and CDR2 SQIVND (reference sequence). This CDR3 comprises 15 residues. The V end was cut by 3 bases, the J end by 6 bases, with 18 bases between. The CDR3 sequence is CASSIPGTRVSEQYF. For the CDR3, the DNA is TGTGCCAGTAGTATTCCCGGGACTCGGGTTTCCGAGCAGTACTTC. Full variable domain (rest looked up from reference TRBV19 and TRBJ2-7): DGGITQSPKYLFRKEGQNVTLSCEQNLNHDAMYWYRQDPGQGLRLIYYSQIVNDFQKGDIAEGYSVSREKKESFPLTVTSAQKNPTAFYLCASSIPGTRVSEQYFGPGTRLTVT.

This clonotype came up a few times. The chain recombines TRBV20-1 with TRBJ2-5; 7 bases line up with TRBD2. V dropped 1 base and J dropped 4; count of bases not matched to a gene: 21. Germline-derived CDR1 and CDR2 are DFQATT and SNEGSKA (reference sequence). There are 19 residues in the CDR3. The CDR3 protein is CSARVELRQAKRGRETQYF. CDR3 sequence (DNA): TGCAGTGCTAGAGTAGAACTCAGGCAGGCGAAGCGGGGTAGAGAGACCCAGTACTTC.

This clonotype was counted at least ten times. J is TRBJ2-5 and V is TRBV19, with unresolved D. V was cut by 3 bases and J by 1 base, with 3 bases left in between. The CDR3 has 12 residues. In germline, CDR1 is LNHDA, CDR2 SQIVND (reference sequence). Here the CDR3 reads CASSMVQETQYF. The CDR3 DNA sequence: TGTGCCAGTAGTATGGTCCAAGAGACCCAGTACTTC.

At least ten counts were recorded for this clonotype. The chain uses TRBV28 and TRBJ2-1; TRBD2 might be the D (6 bases). The V gene's germline CDR1 is MDHEN and CDR2 SYDVKM. The germline V and J ends were trimmed by 5 bases and 0 bases, with 14 bases remaining between them. CDR3 size: 16 residues. CDR3 in DNA: TGTGCCAGCAGTCCGAGCGGGTCGAGCTCCTACAATGAGCAGTTCTTC. This codes for CASSPSGSSSYNEQFF.

In this sample, this clonotype turned up many times. The chain carries TRBV19 and TRBJ2-2; no clear D. The CDR3 length is 16 residues. The germline V and J ends were trimmed by 7 bases and 1 base, with 16 bases remaining between them. Germline loops: CDR1 LNHDA, CDR2 SQIVND (reference sequence). This chain's CDR3 is CASTSSLRRNTGELFF. CDR3 DNA sequence: TGTGCCAGTACCTCGAGTCTCAGGAGGAACACCGGGGAGCTGTTTTTT.

In regard to this clonotype: Being one base from a much bigger clone, this may be a read error. The chain combines TRBV11-2 with TRBJ2-4; unclear D gene. This CDR3 has 11 residues. CDR1 and CDR2 (germline): SGHAT, FQNNGV. In DNA, the CDR3 is TGTGCCAGCGGCTTAGGGCCCATTCAGTACTTC. This sequence encodes CASGLGPIQYF.

This CDR3 reads CSVRGSQYNEQFF. As DNA, the CDR3 is TGCAGCGTACGCGGGAGTCAATACAATGAGCAGTTCTTC. The chain couples TRBV29-1 to TRBJ2-1, with 7 positions matching TRBD2. The CDR3 sequence is 13 residues long. V was pared by 6 bases and J by 4 bases, with 6 bases of the junction left unmatched. Germline V CDR1 and CDR2: SQVTM, ANQGSEA.

Points on this clonotype: Germline is not matched at one junction end, which may reflect a read error. The V gene is TRBV7-2, the J gene TRBJ2-5; D is possibly TRBD1 or TRBD2 (5 bases each). The CDR3 totals 14 residues. From germline, CDR1 is SGHTA and CDR2 FQGNSA. The CDR3 is CVSSHWGSKETQYF. CDR3 nucleotide sequence: TGTGTCAGCAGCCACTGGGGGAGTAAAGAGACCCAGTACTTC. Full variable domain (remainder filled in from reference TRBV7-2 and TRBJ2-5): GAGVSQSPSNKVTEKGKDVELRCDPISGHTALYWYRQSLGQGLEFLIYFQGNSAPDKSGLPSDRFSAERTGGSVSTLTIQRTQQEDSAVYLCVSSHWGSKETQYFGPGTRLLVL.

In its sample, this clonotype was seen many times. The V call is TRBV7-9, the J call TRBJ1-2; D unclear. CDR3 length: 15 amino acids. CDR1 is SEHNR, CDR2 FQNEAQ, per germline (reference sequence). The V gene lost 3 bases and the J gene lost 4 bases, with 15 bases spanning the gap. CDR3 sequence: CASSLKGTGIYGYTF. CDR3 DNA sequence: TGTGCCAGCAGCTTGAAAGGAACCGGCATCTATGGCTACACCTTC. Using reference TRBV7-9 and TRBJ1-2 for the parts outside the CDR3, the full variable domain is DTGVSQNPRHKITKRGQNVTFRCDPISEHNRLYWYRQTLGQGPEFLTYFQNEAQLEKSRLLSDRFSAERPKGSFSTLEIQRTEQGDSAMYLCASSLKGTGIYGYTFGSGTRLTVV.

This clonotype has a count of ten or more. The rearrangement uses TRBV11-2 and TRBJ2-1; 8 bases line up with TRBD2. V dropped 6 bases and J dropped 6; count of bases not matched to a gene: 10. CDR1 is SGHAT and CDR2 is FQNNGV in the germline V gene. This CDR3 comprises 15 residues. CDR3 DNA: TGTGCCAGCAGATCACTAGCGGACCCTTCCAATGAGCAGTTCTTC. As protein: CASRSLADPSNEQFF.

This clonotype was observed many times. The V call is TRBV7-3, the J call TRBJ2-3; 7 nucleotides match TRBD1. There are 13 residues in the CDR3. Germline V gene sequence: CDR1 SGHTA, CDR2 FQGTGA. The ends lost 4 bases at V and 10 bases at J; junction bases unmatched: 8. This chain's CDR3 is CASSSTAGGSQYF. The CDR3 DNA sequence: TGTGCCAGCAGCTCAACTGCAGGGGGTTCGCAGTATTTT.

This clonotype turned up a few times. The V and J genes are TRBV29-1 and TRBJ1-1; tentative D call: TRBD1 (5 bases). Germline V gives CDR1 SQVTM, CDR2 ANQGSEA. The CDR3 length is 17 residues. Trimming cost V 1 base and J 2 bases, with 20 bases left between them. The CDR3 loop reads CSVEGSMPGPLNTEAFF. Here the CDR3 DNA reads TGCAGCGTTGAAGGGAGTATGCCGGGACCATTAAACACTGAAGCTTTCTTT. The whole variable domain, filled in from reference TRBV29-1 and TRBJ1-1, reads SAVISQKPSRDICQRGTSLTIQCQVDSQVTMMFWYRQQPGQSLTLIATANQGSEATYESGFVIDKFPISRPNLTFSTLTVSNMSPEDSSIYLCSVEGSMPGPLNTEAFFGQGTRLTVV.

This clonotype was observed at least ten times. The J gene is TRBJ2-2, the V gene TRBV7-9, with 9 bases lining up with TRBD1. Trimming took 6 bases from V and 1 from J; bases not matched to a gene: 6. Germline assignment: CDR1 SEHNR and CDR2 FQNEAQ (reference sequence). This CDR3 has 16 residues. The CDR3 DNA reads as TGTGCCAGCAGGCCCATGGGACAGGGGAACACCGGGGAGCTGTTTTTT. This translates into CASRPMGQGNTGELFF.

Details on this clonotype: Being one base from a much bigger clone, this may be a read error. The chain links TRBV6-1 to TRBJ2-1; the D gene could be TRBD1 or TRBD2 (6 bases each). CDR1 is MNHNS and CDR2 is SASEGT in the germline V gene. CDR3 length: 18 residues. V lost 5 bases and J 1 base, leaving 21 bases between the germline ends. CDR3 sequence (DNA): TGTGCCAGCAGTTTCACGCGGGACACCTACTCATCCTACAATGAGCAGTTCTTC. This codes for CASSFTRDTYSSYNEQFF.

This clonotype was counted many times. The chain uses TRBV28 and TRBJ1-1, with no clear D. Germline V gene lookup returns CDR1 MDHEN and CDR2 SYDVKM. The CDR3 loop spans 12 amino acids. V lost 8 bases and J lost 3, with 10 bases in between. CDR3 nucleotides: TGTGCCAGCCGCGTCCCAGACACTGAAGCTTTCTTT. Protein product: CASRVPDTEAFF.

The chain is built from TRBV29-1 and TRBJ2-3; D is ambiguous. CDR1 and CDR2 (germline): SQVTM, ANQGSEA. V lost 1 base and J 1 base, leaving 21 bases between the germline ends. This CDR3 comprises 18 residues. CDR3 bases: TGCAGCGTTGAAGGCCGTTTCAGTATCAGCAAGGGCACAGATACGCAGTATTTT. Protein product: CSVEGRFSISKGTDTQYF.

A note on this clonotype: One base away lies a much larger clone, so this may be a sequencing read error. The chain combines TRBV12-3 or TRBV12-4 with TRBJ1-1, with 9 bases matching TRBD1. The length of the CDR3 is 13 residues. The CDR3 region is CASGDRADTAAFF. CDR3 sequence (DNA): TGTGCCAGCGGGGACAGGGCGGACACTGCAGCTTTCTTT.

This clonotype has a count of ten or more. The rearrangement joins TRBV12-3 or TRBV12-4 to TRBJ1-5; maybe TRBD1 (5 bases). Trimming pared 3 bases from V and 7 bases from J, leaving 10 bases between. The CDR3 consists of 13 residues. The CDR3 DNA reads TGTGCCAGCAGTTTTGGGACCAGCCAGCCCCAGCATTTT. Translating gives CASSFGTSQPQHF.

The table lists this clonotype with many counts. The gene calls are TRBV10-3 and TRBJ2-2, with D hard to call. This CDR3 region has 16 residues. CDR1 and CDR2 from the germline V gene are ENHRY and SYGVKD. V was shortened by 4 bases and J by 0 bases, with 12 bases between the two germline ends. The CDR3 DNA sequence: TGTGCCATCAGTGTCAGGCCAGCGTCGAACACCGGGGAGCTGTTTTTT. It encodes CAISVRPASNTGELFF.